This T cell receptor (beta chain) was obtained from a study of blood T cell repertoires in COVID-19. The wider study: COVID-19 samples from acute and convalescent phases originated in the United States, Italy and Spain. The cDNA or gDNA used as material had been derived from T cells, B-cell-depleted T cells, or PBMCs.

In Seattle, patients joined the study during active infection and were tracked longitudinally. As processed by the authors: Amplified reference gene primers provided the basis for estimating nucleated cell counts. Clones were sequenced by immunoSEQ multiplex PCR, and TCRdb holds only the in-frame ones, with some missing. V, J and clone size are those of that table, while D and trimming were read from the DNA. There are 270,000 or so clones in the sample; 85% to 90% occur only once, and approximately 12% lies in the top ten. Germline V gives CDR1 MNHNY, CDR2 SVGAGI (reference sequence). CDR3 size: 14 residues. V lost 8 bases to trimming and J lost 0 bases, with 13 bases between them.

Material for sequencing was peripheral blood. The chain is built from TRBV6-6 and TRBJ1-2; D is unresolved. This clonotype was sampled from a woman between 25 and 40 years old with COVID-19, enrolled during active disease. CDR3 region: CASARVNSNYGYTF. CDR3 nucleotides: TGTGCCAGCGCGAGGGTGAACTCTAACTATGGCTACACCTTC.